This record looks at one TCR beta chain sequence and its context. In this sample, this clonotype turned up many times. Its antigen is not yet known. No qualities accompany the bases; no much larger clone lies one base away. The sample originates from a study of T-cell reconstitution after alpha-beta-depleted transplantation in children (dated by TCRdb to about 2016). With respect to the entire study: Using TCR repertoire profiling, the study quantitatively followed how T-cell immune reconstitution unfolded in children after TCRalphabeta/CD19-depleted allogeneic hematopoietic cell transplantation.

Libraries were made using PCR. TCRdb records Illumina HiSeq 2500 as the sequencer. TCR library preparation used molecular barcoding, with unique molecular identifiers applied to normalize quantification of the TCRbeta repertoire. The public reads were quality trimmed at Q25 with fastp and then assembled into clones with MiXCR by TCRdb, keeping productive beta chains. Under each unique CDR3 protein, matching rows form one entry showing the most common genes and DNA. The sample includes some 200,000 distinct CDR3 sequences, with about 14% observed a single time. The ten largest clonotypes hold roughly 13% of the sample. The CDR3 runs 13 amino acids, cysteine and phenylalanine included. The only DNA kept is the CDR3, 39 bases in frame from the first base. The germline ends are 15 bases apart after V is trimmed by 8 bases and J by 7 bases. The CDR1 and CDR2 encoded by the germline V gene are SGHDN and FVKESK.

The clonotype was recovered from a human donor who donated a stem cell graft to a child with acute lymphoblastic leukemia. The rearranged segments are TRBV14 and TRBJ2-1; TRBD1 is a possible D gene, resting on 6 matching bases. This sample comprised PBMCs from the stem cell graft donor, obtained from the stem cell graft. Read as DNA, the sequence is TGTGCCAGCGGGGGCTCCTGGGGGAATGAGCAGTTCTTC. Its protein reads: CASGGSWGNEQFF.